This TCR beta chain was sequenced for a study of neurological immune-mediated disorders. This clonotype was detected many times. The cDNA came from 5'RACE with 10-nucleotide random UMIs. Each CDR3 protein is one row after TCRdb ran MiXCR on the 5' RACE reads. The sample records 87,000 or so distinct CDR3 sequences, 3% to 4% being singletons. Unsorted libraries were prepared from 2 million PBMCs that had been stored at -80 C. Trimming pared 1 base from V and 1 base from J, leaving 9 bases between. The CDR3 covers 15 residues. In germline, CDR1 is SGHRS, CDR2 YFSETQ. The sequence was obtained from a woman aged 18-35 years with multiple sclerosis. The chain carries TRBV5-1 and TRBJ2-1; TRBD1 might be the D (5 bases). Sample: PBMCs. CDR3 DNA: TGCGCCAGCAGCTTGTGGCAGGGTTCCTACAATGAGCAGTTCTTC. It encodes CASSLWQGSYNEQFF.